The 21 T cell receptor beta chains listed next were all sequenced from one sample in a study of T cells in Graves' hyperthyroidism and ophthalmopathy (dated by TCRdb to about 2019). Library prep was done by multiplex PCR. The reads were generated on an Illumina HiSeq 2000. The TCR beta CDR3 regions were amplified from RNA transcripts. The first round of RT-PCR for the TCR CDR3 was performed with the HTBI primer set and the Qiagen OneStep RT-PCR kit. Using fastp at Q25 and MiXCR, TCRdb reprocessed the public reads and kept productive beta chains. CDR3 protein sequences are deduplicated, and each keeps its most common genes and DNA. The sample table shows under 750,000 distinct CDR3 sequences, and approximately 19% are seen once. The ten largest clonotypes hold 15% to 20% of the sample. Input material: blood. The receptors shown here come from a woman between 45 and 65 years old with Graves' hyperthyroidism that later progressed to Graves' ophthalmopathy.

This clonotype was seen at least ten times. The chain has TRBV3-1 and TRBJ1-1; D gene uncertain. Trimming took off 0 bases at V and 5 bases at J, with 7 bases between the two ends. Germline V gene lookup returns CDR1 LGHDT and CDR2 YNNKEL (reference sequence). This CDR3 is built from 13 residues. The CDR3 DNA sequence: TGTGCCAGCAGCCAAGAGGGGAGGACTGAAGCTTTCTTT. This translates into CASSQEGRTEAFF.

V is TRBV6-1 and J is TRBJ2-5; tentatively, D is TRBD1 (5 bases). The V end was cut by 7 bases, the J end by 3 bases, with 12 bases between. This CDR3 has 13 residues. CDR1 is MNHNS and CDR2 is SASEGT in the germline V gene. The DNA for the CDR3 is TGTGCCAGCATTTCTCCAGGGAAAGAGACCCAGTACTTC. Its protein is CASISPGKETQYF.

The chain is built from TRBV6-1 and TRBJ1-1; maybe TRBD1 (5 bases). Germline CDR1 and CDR2: MNHNS and SASEGT. The CDR3 consists of 14 residues. V was clipped by 2 bases and J by 2 bases, with 9 bases between them. The chain's CDR3 is CASSEHQGNTEAFF. The CDR3 coding sequence is TGTGCCAGCAGTGAACATCAGGGTAACACTGAAGCTTTCTTT.

The chain uses TRBV7-9 and TRBJ1-2; TRBD1 is a possible D gene (5 bases). The CDR3 is made up of 15 amino acids. The V end was cut by 0 bases, the J end by 6 bases, with 14 bases between. Germline values: CDR1 SEHNR, CDR2 FQNEAQ (reference sequence). This chain's CDR3 is CASSLADSPGHGYTF. CDR3 DNA sequence: TGTGCCAGCAGCTTAGCCGACAGCCCAGGGCATGGCTACACCTTC. Looking up the rest from reference TRBV7-9 and TRBJ1-2 gives the full variable domain: DTGVSQNPRHKITKRGQNVTFRCDPISEHNRLYWYRQTLGQGPEFLTYFQNEAQLEKSRLLSDRFSAERPKGSFSTLEIQRTEQGDSAMYLCASSLADSPGHGYTFGSGTRLTVV.

This clonotype was counted only a few times. The genes are TRBV5-5 and TRBJ2-1; TRBD2 might be the D (7 bases). Trimming took off 3 bases at V and 12 bases at J, with 13 bases between the two ends. The germline V gene encodes CDR1 SGHKS and CDR2 YYEKEE (reference sequence). CDR3 length: 12 amino acids. CDR3 sequence reads: CASSWGRGRQFF. The CDR3 nucleotides are TGTGCCAGCAGCTGGGGGCGGGGGCGGCAGTTCTTC.

This clonotype occurred a few times. The rearrangement uses TRBV20-1 and TRBJ2-1; 9 bases map to TRBD1. Germline assignment: CDR1 DFQATT and CDR2 SNEGSKA (reference sequence). This CDR3 has 16 residues. V shed 5 bases, J shed 0 bases, and the junction held 8 bases outside the gene matches. Here the CDR3 DNA reads TGCAGTGCTGTAGACAGGGGGACGAGCTCCTACAATGAGCAGTTCTTC. Translated, it gives CSAVDRGTSSYNEQFF.

The sample holds many counts of this clonotype. This chain links TRBV27 with TRBJ2-4; the D gene is possibly TRBD2 (6 bases). Germline V gene data show CDR1 as MNHEY and CDR2 as SMNVEV (reference sequence). The CDR3 sequence is 15 residues long. Trimming removed 0 bases from V and 0 bases from J, with 6 bases in between. CDR3 in amino acids: CASSLSGLAKNIQYF. The CDR3 bases are TGTGCCAGCAGTTTATCGGGACTAGCCAAAAACATTCAGTACTTC.

This clonotype occurred a few times. V is TRBV11-2 and J is TRBJ2-5; TRBD1 matches 12 bases. This CDR3 region has 19 residues. V shed 6 bases and J 0 bases; nucleotides not matched to a gene: 14. CDR1 SGHAT and CDR2 FQNNGV come from the germline V gene. CDR3 protein: CASSSPGQGANPYQETQYF. The CDR3 DNA sequence: TGTGCCAGCAGTTCCCCGGGACAGGGGGCGAATCCGTACCAAGAGACCCAGTACTTC.

In DNA, the CDR3 is TGTGCCAGCAGCGGGGACAGGGCCAATGAGCAGTTCTTC. Its translation: CASSGDRANEQFF. The chain joins TRBV7-8 to TRBJ2-1; 9 bases fit TRBD1. CDR3 length: 13 amino acids. With 5 bases clipped from V and 6 bases from J, the junction kept 2 bases outside the gene matches. Germline CDR1 SGHVS, CDR2 FQNEAQ.

J is TRBJ1-4 and V is TRBV27; D is undetermined. This CDR3 spans 15 amino acids. Germline CDR1 reads MNHEY; CDR2 reads SMNVEV (reference sequence). The germline V and J ends were trimmed by 1 base and 8 bases, with 14 bases remaining between them. The CDR3 bases are TGTGCCAGCAGTTTATTTGGGAGTGGAGGGGAAAAACTGTTTTTT. It specifies CASSLFGSGGEKLFF.

This chain connects TRBV20-1 to TRBJ2-1, with 10 bases aligning to TRBD2. CDR3 size: 17 residues. After removal of 0 bases from V and 12 bases from J, the junction contained 17 bases not matched to a gene. CDR1 is DFQATT and CDR2 is SNEGSKA in the germline V gene (reference sequence). For the CDR3, the DNA is TGCAGTGCTAGAGATCGCCCCAAGCGGGGGGGCCGTTTAGGGCAGTTCTTC. Residues: CSARDRPKRGGRLGQFF.

This clonotype was recorded a few times. This rearrangement joins TRBV7-9 to TRBJ2-5, with 9 nucleotides matching TRBD1. The germline CDR1 and CDR2 sequences are SEHNR and FQNEAQ (reference sequence). J gave up 4 bases and V 1 base, and 10 bases lay outside the gene matches. The CDR3 sequence is 17 residues long. In DNA form, the CDR3 reads TGTGCCAGCAGCTTAGGGGGGGTGTACAGGGGGCGAGAGACCCAGTACTTC. Translating gives CASSLGGVYRGRETQYF.

Comment on this clonotype: A read error may produce the germline difference seen at one junction end. The chain joins TRBV2 to TRBJ1-1, with D perhaps matching TRBD1 (5 bases). Per germline, CDR1 SNHLY and CDR2 FYNNEI. This CDR3 is built from 13 residues. The CDR3 DNA follows: TGTGCCAGCAGTGGACGCCTCGGGGCTGAGGCTTTCTTT. Translated, it gives CASSGRLGAEAFF.

The chain couples TRBV9 to TRBJ1-3; D possibly corresponds to TRBD1 (6 bases). Trimming took off 2 bases at V and 0 bases at J, with 9 bases between the two ends. Germline V lookup: CDR1 SGDLS, CDR2 YYNGEE. The CDR3 is made up of 15 amino acids. The CDR3 spells CASSVDRFSGNTIYF. As DNA, the CDR3 is TGTGCCAGCAGCGTTGACAGGTTCTCTGGAAACACCATATATTTT. The entire variable domain, with the rest obtained from reference TRBV9 and TRBJ1-3, is as follows: DSGVTQTPKHLITATGQRVTLRCSPRSGDLSVYWYQQSLDQGLQFLIQYYNGEERAKGNILERFSAQQFPDLHSELNLSSLELGDSALYFCASSVDRFSGNTIYFGEGSWLTVV.

The chain is built from TRBV7-9 and TRBJ1-2; 9 positions agree with TRBD1. This CDR3 region has 15 residues. Trimming at V came to 5 bases and at J to 12 bases, leaving 16 bases not matched to a gene. Germline V lookup: CDR1 SEHNR, CDR2 FQNEAQ (reference sequence). The CDR3 DNA sequence: TGTGCCAGCAGCGGGCGGGACAGGGAATTACCGGGACACACCTTC. It translates to CASSGRDRELPGHTF.

This chain joins TRBV5-1 and TRBJ2-7; D uncertain. The germline V gene has CDR1 SGHRS and CDR2 YFSETQ. V was trimmed by 0 bases and J by 1 base, leaving 8 bases between them. This CDR3 contains 14 residues. The CDR3, as DNA: TGCGCCAGCAGCTTGGCACAGATTTCCTACGAGCAGTACTTC. Residues: CASSLAQISYEQYF. The full variable domain, with the rest looked up from reference TRBV5-1 and TRBJ2-7, is KAGVTQTPRYLIKTRGQQVTLSCSPISGHRSVSWYQQTPGQGLQFLFEYFSETQRNKGNFPGRFSGRQFSNSRSEMNVSTLELGDSALYLCASSLAQISYEQYFGPGTRLTVT.

The table lists this clonotype with a few counts. The rearrangement links TRBV5-1 to TRBJ2-1; maybe TRBD1 (6 bases). Germline lookup yields CDR1 SGHRS and CDR2 YFSETQ. Trimming took 4 bases from V and 1 from J, leaving 12 bases between them. The CDR3 spans 15 residues. In DNA, the CDR3 is TGCGCCAGCAGCCGCCAGGGGTATTCCTACAATGAGCAGTTCTTC. Amino acid sequence: CASSRQGYSYNEQFF.

This clonotype was counted ten times or more. The V call is TRBV6-6, the J call TRBJ2-5; 9 bases line up with TRBD1. This CDR3 has 15 residues. Germline CDR1 is MNHNY and CDR2 is SVGAGI (reference sequence). V shed 2 bases and J 5 bases; nucleotides not matched to a gene: 6. In DNA, the CDR3 is TGTGCCAGCAGTTACCTGGGACAGGGAGGGGAGACCCAGTACTTC. This sequence encodes CASSYLGQGGETQYF.

This clonotype occurred many times. The DNA for the CDR3 is TGTGCCAGCAGACCCGAAGGGACGGCGAACACTGAAGCTTTCTTT. It yields the protein CASRPEGTANTEAFF. The genes are TRBV6-1 and TRBJ1-1; TRBD1 might be the D (5 bases). This CDR3 spans 15 amino acids. CDR1 and CDR2 (germline): MNHNS, SASEGT. V dropped 6 bases and J dropped 1 base, with 15 bases sitting between them.

The table lists this clonotype with a few counts. This chain links TRBV6-1 with TRBJ1-2; D is uncertain. V was clipped by 6 bases and J by 2 bases, with 10 bases between them. Germline CDR1 and CDR2: MNHNS and SASEGT. The CDR3 runs 13 residues. The CDR3 sequence: CASSATKNYGYTF. Written as DNA, the CDR3 is TGTGCCAGCAGCGCAACAAAGAACTATGGCTACACCTTC.

This clonotype was found many times. V is TRBV20-1 and J is TRBJ1-5; the D gene is possibly TRBD1 (6 bases). There are 16 residues in the CDR3. CDR1 is DFQATT and CDR2 is SNEGSKA in the germline V gene (reference sequence). Deletions cut 1 base from V and 5 bases from J, with 18 bases between. CDR3 sequence (DNA): TGCAGTGCTAGAGTTTTGGGGGCGGACATTGATCAGCCCCAGCATTTT. This encodes CSARVLGADIDQPQHF.